This TCR beta chain was documented in a study of cytomegalovirus exposure and HLA in healthy donors. The repertoire was sequenced with immunoSEQ multiplex PCR; TCRdb's copy has only in-frame clones and lacks some. The table includes some 130,000 clones, 85% to 90% detected once. This clone was seen a single time. The antigen is undetermined. Points from the study as a whole: A subsequent analysis found that TCR clusters from the first cohort also tended to co-occur in the 120 or so validation repertoires, with roughly 95% of cluster scores above 0.

The CDR3 has 14 amino acids. CDR1 is SEHNR and CDR2 is FQNEAQ in the germline V gene (reference sequence). V dropped 3 bases and J dropped 0 bases, with 9 bases sitting between them. The donors were part of the validation cohort of 95 to 150 subjects. That cohort was separate from the first cohort, which comprised about 670 subjects. Sequenced input: PBMCs. The chain has TRBV7-9 and TRBJ2-7; D not resolved. This sequence was found in a man between 18 and 35 years old in good health and CMV-seronegative. The CDR3 protein is CASSFSHSSYEQYF. The CDR3 bases are TGTGCCAGCAGCTTTAGCCACTCCTCCTACGAGCAGTACTTC. Full variable domain (outside the CDR3, taken from reference TRBV7-9 and TRBJ2-7): DTGVSQNPRHKITKRGQNVTFRCDPISEHNRLYWYRQTLGQGPEFLTYFQNEAQLEKSRLLSDRFSAERPKGSFSTLEIQRTEQGDSAMYLCASSFSHSSYEQYFGPGTRLTVT.